One sample yielded the 28 T cell receptor beta chains listed below, sequenced in a study of T and B cells in COVID-19 patients. BIOMED2 TRB-A/B primer pools were used in multiplex TRB PCR. TCRdb re-called the multiplex PCR reads through MiXCR, storing one row per CDR3 protein. The sample has 200 to 300 distinct CDR3 sequences, about a third seen once. Blood genomic DNA input for TRB amplification was roughly 220-500 ng. Source material: blood. The receptor set was obtained from a human donor with active COVID-19.

The chain employs TRBV19 and TRBJ1-5, with TRBD1 matching over 9 bases. The V segment lost 5 bases and the J segment 7 bases; nucleotides outside the gene matches: 9. Germline loops: CDR1 LNHDA, CDR2 SQIVND (reference sequence). The CDR3 is 15 amino acids. The CDR3: CASSEGATGGQPQHF. The DNA for the CDR3 is TGTGCCAGTAGTGAGGGGGCGACAGGGGGACAGCCCCAGCATTTT.

This clonotype is categorized as large. The chain uses TRBV5-4 and TRBJ2-3; TRBD2 matches at 10 bases. CDR3 size: 16 residues. Germline assignment: CDR1 SGHNT and CDR2 YYREEE (reference sequence). V was pared by 3 bases and J by 2 bases, with 6 bases of the junction left unmatched. The CDR3 coding sequence is TGTGCCAGCAGCTCCAGGACTAGCGGCATCACAGATACGCAGTATTTT. Its protein is CASSSRTSGITDTQYF.

Judged by abundance, this clonotype is large. The genes are TRBV27 and TRBJ1-4; possibly TRBD1 for D (6 bases). The CDR3 length is 13 residues. Germline CDR1 is MNHEY and CDR2 is SMNVEV (reference sequence). V dropped 5 bases and J dropped 4 bases, with 8 bases sitting between them. CDR3 sequence (DNA): TGTGCCAGCAGTGCGGACAGTAATGAAAAACTGTTTTTT. This gives the protein CASSADSNEKLFF.

The CDR3 sequence is CASSPPRGASTGELFF. CDR3 in DNA: TGTGCCAGCTCACCACCCAGGGGAGCAAGTACCGGGGAGCTGTTTTTT. The gene calls are TRBV18 and TRBJ2-2; maybe TRBD1 (6 bases). V was cut by 0 bases and J by 5 bases, with 13 bases left in between. The CDR3 is 16 amino acids. Looked up from germline, CDR1 is KGHSH and CDR2 is LQKENI.

This clonotype was picked up many times. This sequence joins TRBV4-1 and TRBJ1-5, with D perhaps TRBD1 (6 bases). Germline loops: CDR1 MGHRA, CDR2 YSYEKL. The CDR3 is made up of 15 amino acids. V lost 0 bases and J lost 5, with 11 bases in between. CDR3 residues: CASSQDHNRDQPQHF. The CDR3 nucleotides are TGCGCCAGCAGCCAAGACCATAACAGGGATCAGCCCCAGCATTTT.

By its share, this clonotype is large (0.1 to 1%). The chain links TRBV6-6 to TRBJ2-1; D gene ambiguous. V lost 0 bases, J lost 0 bases, and 9 bases lay in between. This CDR3 is 16 amino acids long. Germline-derived CDR1 and CDR2 are MNHNY and SVGAGI (reference sequence). CDR3 nucleotide sequence: TGTGCCAGCAGTTACTCAAACATGAGCTCCTACAATGAGCAGTTCTTC. Amino acid sequence: CASSYSNMSSYNEQFF.

By share of the sample, this clonotype is hyperexpanded. J is TRBJ2-2 and V is TRBV6-5; the match to TRBD1 covers 9 bases. This CDR3 comprises 14 residues. V was clipped by 6 bases and J by 3 bases; unmatched bases: 2. The germline CDR1 and CDR2 sequences are MNHEY and SVGAGI. CDR3 sequence reads: CASSWTGDTGELFF. CDR3 DNA sequence: TGTGCCAGCAGCTGGACAGGGGACACCGGGGAGCTGTTTTTT.

The V call is TRBV29-1, the J call TRBJ2-3, with 11 bases aligning to TRBD2. With V trimmed by 3 bases and J by 2 bases, 10 bases remained unmatched. The CDR3 is 17 amino acids. The germline V gene has CDR1 SQVTM and CDR2 ANQGSEA. The CDR3 nucleotides are TGCAGCGTTGAGGGCCCCGGGACTAGCGGCATCACAGATACGCAGTATTTT. This codes for CSVEGPGTSGITDTQYF.

This rearrangement joins TRBV5-6 to TRBJ2-7; D uncertain. Germline V gives CDR1 SGHDT, CDR2 YYEEEE. The CDR3 spans 11 residues. The germline V and J ends were trimmed by 5 bases and 3 bases, with 6 bases remaining between them. CDR3 sequence reads: CASRLGYEQYF. The CDR3 region has the DNA TGTGCCAGCAGGCTGGGCTACGAGCAGTACTTC.

This clonotype rates as hyperexpanded. V and J are TRBV29-1 and TRBJ2-1; perhaps TRBD2 as D (6 bases). Per germline, CDR1 SQVTM and CDR2 ANQGSEA. V was pared by 5 bases and J by 1 base, with 12 bases between. The CDR3 is made up of 14 amino acids. CDR3 region: CSVSLGGSYNEQFF. The CDR3, as DNA: TGCAGCGTTTCACTTGGGGGGTCCTACAATGAGCAGTTCTTC.

The gene calls are TRBV6-4 and TRBJ2-3; perhaps TRBD2 as D (5 bases). V shed 5 bases and J shed 1 base, with 7 bases lying between them. The CDR3 runs to 13 residues. Per germline, CDR1 MRHNA and CDR2 SNTAGT. In DNA, the CDR3 is TGTGCCAGCAGTCATAGCGGCACAGATACGCAGTATTTT. It translates to CASSHSGTDTQYF.

By frequency in the sample, this clonotype is hyperexpanded. V and J are TRBV5-5 and TRBJ2-2; 13 bases fit TRBD2. V shed 3 bases, J shed 7 bases, and the junction held 6 bases outside the gene matches. In germline, CDR1 is SGHKS, CDR2 YYEKEE (reference sequence). The length of the CDR3 is 16 residues. The CDR3 DNA sequence: TGTGCCAGCAGCTCCACTAGCGGGAGGGCCGGCGGGGAGCTGTTTTTT. It translates to CASSSTSGRAGGELFF.

By proportion, this clonotype is medium-sized (0.01 to 0.1%). This rearrangement joins TRBV4-3 to TRBJ2-6, with D possibly matching TRBD1 (5 bases). Germline CDR1 LGHNA, CDR2 YSLEER. This CDR3 is 16 amino acids long. Trimming stripped 2 bases from V and 0 bases from J, with 8 bases between. This CDR3 is CASSQKTGSGANVLTF. CDR3 nucleotide sequence: TGCGCCAGCAGCCAAAAAACAGGCTCTGGGGCCAACGTCCTGACTTTC.

The chain has TRBV9 and TRBJ2-3; no clear D. Between the trimmed V and J ends, which lost 4 bases and 6 bases, there was a span of 9 bases. CDR1 SGDLS and CDR2 YYNGEE come from the germline V gene. The CDR3 runs to 12 residues. The CDR3 sequence is CASSTNSDTQYF. As DNA, the CDR3 is TGTGCCAGCAGCACTAACTCCGATACGCAGTATTTT.

This chain uses TRBV27 with TRBJ2-5, with D tentatively TRBD1 (6 bases). The CDR3 spans 14 residues. V gave up 2 bases and J gave up 8 bases, with 15 bases separating them. Per the germline V gene, CDR1 is MNHEY and CDR2 is SMNVEV (reference sequence). CDR3 sequence: CASSLGGHGNTQYF. CDR3 DNA sequence: TGTGCCAGCAGTTTAGGGGGCCATGGAAACACCCAGTACTTC.

This clonotype is medium-sized (0.01 to 0.1%) in the sample. The CDR3 region has the DNA TGCAGTGCTTTTGGACAGGGCCCCCTTGGGGGGGAGCAGTACTTC. It yields the protein CSAFGQGPLGGEQYF. The chain links TRBV20-1 to TRBJ2-7; TRBD1 matches at 8 bases. The V gene's germline CDR1 is DFQATT and CDR2 SNEGSKA (reference sequence). Trimming at V came to 5 bases and at J to 7 bases, leaving 16 bases not matched to a gene. The CDR3 loop spans 15 amino acids.

This clonotype is categorized as large. This chain joins TRBV4-2 and TRBJ2-5; tentative D call: TRBD1 (5 bases). This CDR3 spans 16 amino acids. Germline V CDR1 and CDR2: LGHNA, YNFKEQ. Trimming cost V 1 base and J 5 bases, with 17 bases left between them. The DNA of the CDR3 is TGTGCCAGCAGCCAAGGGGGAATAGGGGCAGGGGAGACCCAGTACTTC. Protein sequence: CASSQGGIGAGETQYF.

The count of this clonotype is one. J is TRBJ2-2 and V is TRBV5-5; 7 bases align to TRBD1. This CDR3 comprises 16 residues. Germline CDR1 SGHKS, CDR2 YYEKEE (reference sequence). Trimming removed 4 bases from V and 4 bases from J; junction bases left unmatched: 10. In DNA, the CDR3 is TGTGCCAGCAGCGGCCAAGGGGGCGCGGGCACCGGGGAGCTGTTTTTT. Residues: CASSGQGGAGTGELFF.

In this sample, this clonotype is hyperexpanded. V and J are TRBV29-1 and TRBJ2-3, with 11 bases that match TRBD2. This CDR3 region has 18 residues. Germline CDR1 reads SQVTM; CDR2 reads ANQGSEA. J gave up 0 bases and V 3 bases, and 11 bases lay outside the gene matches. CDR3 region: CSVEGPGTSGQSTDTQYF. In DNA form, the CDR3 reads TGCAGCGTTGAGGGCCCCGGGACTAGCGGTCAGAGCACAGATACGCAGTATTTT.

CDR3 sequence reads: CASRPIPTSGGANQNEQFF. DNA of the CDR3: TGTGCCAGCAGGCCAATCCCCACTAGCGGGGGGGCGAATCAAAATGAGCAGTTCTTC. The chain links TRBV27 to TRBJ2-1; 13 bases map to TRBD2. Looked up from germline, CDR1 is MNHEY and CDR2 is SMNVEV (reference sequence). After removal of 6 bases from V and 7 bases from J, the junction contained 18 bases not matched to a gene. The CDR3 is 19 residues long.

This clonotype is medium-sized. This chain connects TRBV20-1 to TRBJ2-1; 7 bases map to TRBD1. This CDR3 is built from 15 residues. Unmatched junction bases numbered 10, after V lost 1 base and J lost 7 bases. Germline CDR1 DFQATT, CDR2 SNEGSKA (reference sequence). CDR3 nucleotides: TGCAGTGCTAGAGGGAGAGGGGGACAGACTAATGAGCAGTTCTTC. It codes for CSARGRGGQTNEQFF.

By share, this clonotype counts as medium-sized. V is TRBV7-9 and J is TRBJ1-6, with 10 bases matching TRBD1. With V trimmed by 1 base and J by 4 bases, 4 bases remained unmatched. Germline V CDR1 and CDR2: SEHNR, FQNEAQ (reference sequence). The CDR3 spans 17 residues. This CDR3 is CASSLVGQGSYNSPLHF. The CDR3 nucleotides are TGTGCCAGCAGCTTAGTGGGACAGGGGTCATATAATTCACCCCTCCACTTT.

The count of this clonotype is one. This chain joins TRBV6-5 and TRBJ2-3; D ambiguous. This CDR3 comprises 16 residues. The V gene lost 0 bases and the J gene lost 1 base, with 11 bases spanning the gap. Per germline, CDR1 MNHEY and CDR2 SVGAGI. CDR3 DNA: TGTGCCAGCAGTTACTCGTGGGGTACGGGCACAGATACGCAGTATTTT. Its translation: CASSYSWGTGTDTQYF.

This clonotype is labeled as hyperexpanded. The chain has TRBV30 and TRBJ2-2; D may be TRBD1 (5 bases). V shed 0 bases and J shed 1 base, with 6 bases lying between them. Germline V lookup: CDR1 GTSNPN, CDR2 SVGIG (reference sequence). The CDR3 covers 14 residues. CDR3 protein: CAWSVTGNTGELFF. The CDR3 coding sequence is TGTGCCTGGAGTGTCACAGGGAACACCGGGGAGCTGTTTTTT. The full variable domain, rest sourced from reference TRBV30 and TRBJ2-2, is SQTIHQWPATLVQPVGSPLSLECTVEGTSNPNLYWYRQAAGRGLQLLFYSVGIGQISSEVPQNLSASRPQDRQFILSSKKLLLSDSGFYLCAWSVTGNTGELFFGEGSRLTVL.

This clonotype is labeled as medium-sized. V usage is TRBV7-3 and J usage is TRBJ2-1; D possibly uses TRBD1 or TRBD2 (5 bases each). This CDR3 is built from 15 residues. The V end was cut by 5 bases, the J end by 4 bases, with 15 bases between. Germline CDR1 reads SGHTA; CDR2 reads FQGTGA. Here the CDR3 reads CASSPSSGAYNEQFF. The CDR3 coding sequence is TGTGCCAGCAGCCCATCCTCCGGGGCTTACAATGAGCAGTTCTTC.

Relative to its sample, this clonotype is large (0.1 to 1%). The V call is TRBV13, the J call TRBJ1-3; tentative D call: TRBD1 (6 bases). The CDR3 loop spans 15 amino acids. Deletions cut 1 base from V and 1 base from J, with 8 bases between. Germline loops: CDR1 PRHDT, CDR2 FYEKMQ (reference sequence). The CDR3 nucleotides are TGTGCCAGCAGCTTAGAGGGGGTGTCTGGAAACACCATATATTTT. Encoded protein: CASSLEGVSGNTIYF.

By sample fraction, this clonotype is large. V usage is TRBV7-9 and J usage is TRBJ2-3; the match to TRBD2 covers 12 bases. The CDR3 has 16 residues. Germline V gives CDR1 SEHNR, CDR2 FQNEAQ (reference sequence). J was trimmed by 0 bases and V by 5 bases; bases with no gene match: 3. The CDR3 nucleotides are TGTGCCAGCAGCCCCGGACTAGCGGGGAGCACAGATACGCAGTATTTT. Encoded protein: CASSPGLAGSTDTQYF.

This clonotype qualifies as large. V and J are TRBV5-6 and TRBJ2-7, with TRBD1 matching over 7 bases. J was trimmed by 6 bases and V by 4 bases; bases with no gene match: 7. The CDR3 is 13 residues long. CDR1 SGHDT and CDR2 YYEEEE come from the germline V gene. The CDR3 loop is CASSPGTALEQYF. The CDR3 DNA sequence: TGTGCCAGCAGCCCGGGGACAGCCCTCGAGCAGTACTTC.